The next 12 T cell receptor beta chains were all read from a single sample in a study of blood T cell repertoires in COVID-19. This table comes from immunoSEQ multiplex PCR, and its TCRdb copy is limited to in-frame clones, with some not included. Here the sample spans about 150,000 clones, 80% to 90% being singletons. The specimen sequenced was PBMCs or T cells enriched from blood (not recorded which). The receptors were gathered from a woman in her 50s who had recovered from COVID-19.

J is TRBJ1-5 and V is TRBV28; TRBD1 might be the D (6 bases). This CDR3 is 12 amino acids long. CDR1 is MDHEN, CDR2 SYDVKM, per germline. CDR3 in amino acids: CGGGRMNQPQHF. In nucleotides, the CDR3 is TGTGGCGGGGGGCGGATGAATCAGCCCCAGCATTTT.

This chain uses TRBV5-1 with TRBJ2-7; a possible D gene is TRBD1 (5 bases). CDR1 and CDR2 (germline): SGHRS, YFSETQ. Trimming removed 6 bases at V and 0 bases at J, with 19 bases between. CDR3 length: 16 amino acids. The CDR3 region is CASTGFQSDGSYEQYF. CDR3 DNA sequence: TGCGCCAGCACAGGGTTTCAATCGGATGGCTCCTACGAGCAGTACTTC.

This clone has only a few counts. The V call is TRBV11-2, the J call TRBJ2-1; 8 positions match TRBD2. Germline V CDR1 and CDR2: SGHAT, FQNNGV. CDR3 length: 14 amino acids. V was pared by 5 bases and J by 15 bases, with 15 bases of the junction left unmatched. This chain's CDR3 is CASSPDGRGVTSFF. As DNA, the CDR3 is TGTGCCAGCAGCCCCGACGGGAGGGGCGTGACATCGTTCTTC.

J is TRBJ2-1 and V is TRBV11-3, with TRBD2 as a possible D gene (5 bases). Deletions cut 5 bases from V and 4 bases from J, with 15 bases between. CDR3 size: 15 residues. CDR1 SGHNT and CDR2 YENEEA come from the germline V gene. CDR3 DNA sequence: TGTGCCAGCAGCCGGACTCTCCCGGGTTACAATGAGCAGTTCTTC. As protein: CASSRTLPGYNEQFF.

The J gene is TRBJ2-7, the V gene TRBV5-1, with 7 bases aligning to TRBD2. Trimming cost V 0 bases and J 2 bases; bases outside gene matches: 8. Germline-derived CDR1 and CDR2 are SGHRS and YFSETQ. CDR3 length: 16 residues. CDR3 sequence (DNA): TGCGCCAGCAGCTTGGGGGGCGGCGGGGGTACCTACGAGCAGTACTTC. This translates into CASSLGGGGGTYEQYF.

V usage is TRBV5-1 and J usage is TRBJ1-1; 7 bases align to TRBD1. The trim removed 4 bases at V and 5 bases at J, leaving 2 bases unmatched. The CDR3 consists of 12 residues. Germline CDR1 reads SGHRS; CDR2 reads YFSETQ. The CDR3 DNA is TGCGCCAGCAGCCTGACAGGGACTGAAGCTTTCTTT. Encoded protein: CASSLTGTEAFF.

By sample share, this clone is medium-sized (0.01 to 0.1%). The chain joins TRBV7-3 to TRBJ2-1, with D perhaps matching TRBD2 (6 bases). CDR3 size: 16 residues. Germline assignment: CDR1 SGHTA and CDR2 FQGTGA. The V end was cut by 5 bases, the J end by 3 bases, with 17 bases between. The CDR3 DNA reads TGTGCCAGCAGCGGAACCGGGACTGCGCTCTACAATGAGCAGTTCTTC. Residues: CASSGTGTALYNEQFF.

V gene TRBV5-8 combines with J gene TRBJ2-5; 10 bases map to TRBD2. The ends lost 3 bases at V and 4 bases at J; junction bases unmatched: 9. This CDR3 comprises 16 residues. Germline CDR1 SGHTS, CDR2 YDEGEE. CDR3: CASSSLIAGGGETQYF. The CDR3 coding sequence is TGTGCCAGCAGCTCCCTAATAGCGGGGGGAGGAGAGACCCAGTACTTC.

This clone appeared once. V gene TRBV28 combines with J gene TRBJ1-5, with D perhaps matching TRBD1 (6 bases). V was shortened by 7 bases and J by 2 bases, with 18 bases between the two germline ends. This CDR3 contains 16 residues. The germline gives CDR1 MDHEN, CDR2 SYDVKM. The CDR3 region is CASTIGGRGGNQPQHF. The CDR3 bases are TGTGCCAGCACCATAGGGGGACGAGGTGGCAATCAGCCCCAGCATTTT. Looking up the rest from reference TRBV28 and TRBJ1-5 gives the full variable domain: DVKVTQSSRYLVKRTGEKVFLECVQDMDHENMFWYRQDPGLGLRLIYFSYDVKMKEKGDIPEGYSVSREKKERFSLILESASTNQTSMYLCASTIGGRGGNQPQHFGDGTRLSIL.

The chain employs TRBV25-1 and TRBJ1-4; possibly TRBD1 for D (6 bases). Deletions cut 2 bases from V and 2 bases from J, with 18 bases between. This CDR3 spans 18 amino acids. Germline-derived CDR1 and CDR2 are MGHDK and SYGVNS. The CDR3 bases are TGTGCCAGCAGTGAAGGGTCAGGGAGGGGGAGGACTAATGAAAAACTGTTTTTT. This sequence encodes CASSEGSGRGRTNEKLFF.

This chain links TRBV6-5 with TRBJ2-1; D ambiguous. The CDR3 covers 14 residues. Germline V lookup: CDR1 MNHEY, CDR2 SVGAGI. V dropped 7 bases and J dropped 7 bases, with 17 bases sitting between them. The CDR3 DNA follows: TGTGCCAGCACCCCTCATTGGCCAGGAAATGAGCAGTTCTTC. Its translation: CASTPHWPGNEQFF.

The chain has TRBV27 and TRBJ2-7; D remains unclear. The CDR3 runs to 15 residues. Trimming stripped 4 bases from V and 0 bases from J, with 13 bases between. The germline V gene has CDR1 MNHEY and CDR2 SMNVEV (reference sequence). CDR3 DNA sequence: TGTGCCAGCAGTTCGGTCCTCCTTAGCTCCTACGAGCAGTACTTC. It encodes CASSSVLLSSYEQYF.